The TCR beta chain under discussion was sequenced for a study of control samples from healthy donors and cancer patients. Germline V CDR1 and CDR2: LNHDA, SQIVND (reference sequence). Deletions cut 5 bases from V and 7 bases from J, with 20 bases between. This CDR3 comprises 15 residues. The repertoire was sequenced with immunoSEQ multiplex PCR; TCRdb's copy has only in-frame clones and lacks some. The sample has approximately 140,000 clones; just under 90% are singletons. The sample consisted of PBMCs. The receptor comes from a man in his forties or fifties with head and neck cancer. The gene calls are TRBV19 and TRBJ2-5, with D possibly being TRBD2 (6 bases). CDR3 in DNA: TGTGCCAGTAGTCCCCGACAGCGTTCCGGGGGGACCCAGTACTTC. Protein sequence: CASSPRQRSGGTQYF.